This record looks at one T cell receptor (beta chain) sequence and its context. Its antigen is unknown. Naive CD8 cells comprised CD45RO-negative, CCR7-positively selected cells, excluding terminally differentiated effector memory CD45RA+ cells. Participating donors were healthy, HIV-negative adults free of recent acute infections or vaccinations. This sample was taken from a study of shared clonotypes between healthy human individuals. Study-level results: Non-shared clonotypes displayed generation probabilities falling below those of clonotypes present in all four donors. Roughly 4.6% of naive CD4 clonotypes were common to four donors.

This CDR3 contains 16 residues. Germline V CDR1 and CDR2: SGHTA, FQGNSA. Trimming left V 1 base short and J 7 bases short, with 20 bases between. Sorted-subset replicate PCR reactions were performed with approximately 0.2 ug DNA, corresponding to tens of thousands of T cell genomes. Some clones are missing from TCRdb's copy, which holds only in-frame ones; the method was immunoSEQ multiplex PCR. This sample has millions of clones, with approximately 94% found just once. Specimen: naive CD8+ T cells from PBMCs. The chain combines TRBV7-2 with TRBJ2-7; possible D gene TRBD1, 8 bases. This sequence was found in a man aged 18 to 30 in good health. Some clones in this sample may be carry-over from other donors' samples. CDR3: CASSLEGRQGRGEQYF. The CDR3 nucleotides read TGTGCCAGCAGCTTAGAAGGCCGACAGGGGCGGGGGGAGCAGTACTTC.